This passage covers 8 T cell receptor beta chains from one sample sequenced in a study of OX40 agonist ivuxolimab in advanced cancers. Sequenced by immunoSEQ multiplex PCR; TCRdb stores in-frame clones only, minus some. The data show more than 80,000 clones, about 90% seen once. The material sequenced was CD4+ or CD8+ T cells sorted from blood, taken in a trial of the OX40 agonist ivuxolimab. All receptors derive from an adult with an advanced solid tumor such as melanoma, head and neck, liver or kidney cancer.

This chain connects TRBV5-1 to TRBJ1-1, with no clear D. This CDR3 has 14 residues. Trimming shortened V by 4 bases and J by 1 base, and 11 bases separated the two germline ends. CDR1 and CDR2 from the germline V gene are SGHRS and YFSETQ. In nucleotides, the CDR3 is TGCGCCAGCAGCCCAGGCCCGGGGAACACTGAAGCTTTCTTT. This gives the protein CASSPGPGNTEAFF.

The rearrangement joins TRBV7-9 to TRBJ2-1; D possibly corresponds to TRBD2 (5 bases). CDR1 and CDR2 from the germline V gene are SEHNR and FQNEAQ (reference sequence). The CDR3 covers 12 residues. The germline V and J ends were trimmed by 8 bases and 15 bases, with 20 bases remaining between them. Written as DNA, the CDR3 is TGTGCCAGCCGCCGTGGGTTCGGGAAGTTGTTCTTC. It encodes CASRRGFGKLFF.

The CDR3 DNA reads TGTGCCACCCCCCTACCTCGGGGACAGGGAGGGTATGGCTACACCTTC. Protein sequence: CATPLPRGQGGYGYTF. The rearrangement links TRBV28 to TRBJ1-2; 9 bases map to TRBD1. The CDR3 loop spans 16 amino acids. Germline assignment: CDR1 MDHEN and CDR2 SYDVKM. Trimming took 10 bases from V and 5 from J; bases not matched to a gene: 17.

The DNA of the CDR3 is TGTGCCAGCAGCACCAGCGGGGCCCGGGGGTACGAGCAGTACTTC. This sequence encodes CASSTSGARGYEQYF. V usage is TRBV11-1 and J usage is TRBJ2-7, with 7 positions matching TRBD2. The CDR3 extends over 15 amino acids. The V and J ends lost 5 bases and 4 bases, in that order; junction bases with no gene match: 11. Germline CDR1 reads SGHAT; CDR2 reads FQDESV (reference sequence). Filled out from reference TRBV11-1 and TRBJ2-7, the complete variable domain reads EAEVAQSPRYKITEKSQAVAFWCDPISGHATLYWYRQILGQGPELLVQFQDESVVDDSQLPKDRFSAERLKGVDSTLKIQPAELGDSAMYLCASSTSGARGYEQYFGPGTRLTVT.

The gene calls are TRBV18 and TRBJ1-1; tentatively, D is TRBD1 (5 bases). The CDR3 has 14 residues. CDR1 and CDR2 from the germline V gene are KGHSH and LQKENI. Trimming stripped 4 bases from V and 7 bases from J, with 16 bases between. The CDR3 DNA sequence: TGTGCCAGCTCACAAAACGGTGGGGGGAATGAAGCTTTCTTT. Encoded protein: CASSQNGGGNEAFF.

This clone was picked up one time. This chain links TRBV29-1 with TRBJ1-4, with D hard to call. Between the trimmed V and J ends, which lost 7 bases and 7 bases, there was a span of 16 bases. This CDR3 is built from 13 residues. CDR1 and CDR2 (germline): SQVTM, ANQGSEA. The chain's CDR3 is CSAAPSMGEKLFF. As DNA, the CDR3 is TGCAGCGCCGCGCCTAGCATGGGTGAAAAACTGTTTTTT.

The chain couples TRBV6-1 to TRBJ2-1; 10 nucleotides agree with TRBD2. Germline V lookup: CDR1 MNHNS, CDR2 SASEGT. This CDR3 is built from 14 residues. The V gene end was trimmed by 6 bases and the J gene end by 7 bases; junction bases not matched to a gene: 6. CDR3 residues: CASRATSGTNEQFF. Here the CDR3 DNA reads TGTGCCAGCAGGGCTACTAGCGGGACGAATGAGCAGTTCTTC.

This chain links TRBV5-1 with TRBJ2-1; 8 nucleotides match TRBD2. J was trimmed by 3 bases and V by 7 bases; bases with no gene match: 6. CDR3 length: 14 residues. Germline values: CDR1 SGHRS, CDR2 YFSETQ. The CDR3 DNA reads as TGCGCCAGCGGTAGCGGGAACTACTACAATGAGCAGTTCTTC. This codes for CASGSGNYYNEQFF.